The present entry profiles one TCR beta chain with its context. Its matching antigen is unknown. Through a sample-barcoded 5' primer and a J-beta primer mix, a second PCR was run for about 7 to 12 cycles. MiXCR, run by TCRdb on the 5' RACE reads, gives a single entry per CDR3 protein. The sample lists approximately 800,000 distinct CDR3 sequences; under 40% were seen once. The entry originates in a study of blood T cells in healthy people across ages. Study-level points and caveats: Older age coincided with a roughly linear decline in TCR beta diversity per million T cells. Greater diversity and more naive CD4+ cells were seen in long-lived donors than in aged donors.

The germline V and J ends were trimmed by 3 bases and 1 base, with 9 bases remaining between them. The length of the CDR3 is 14 residues. The V and J genes are TRBV12-3 or TRBV12-4 and TRBJ1-1; no reliable D call. The sequenced material came from blood. The sequence was collected from a man aged 18 to 35 in good health. The CDR3 protein is CASSLIQPNTEAFF. CDR3 DNA: TGTGCCAGCAGTTTGATACAACCGAACACTGAAGCTTTCTTT.